This T cell receptor beta chain was documented in a study of cytomegalovirus exposure and HLA in healthy donors. Study-wide results and limits: It was about 150 TCR beta chains that were listed as cytomegalovirus-associated.

Repertoires were generated with immunoSEQ multiplex PCR, while TCRdb's copy carries only in-frame clones and drops some. This sample has tens of thousands of clones; roughly 96% occur once, and the top ten carry under 2.5%. Trimming took 2 bases from V and 1 from J, leaving 7 bases between them. Germline values: CDR1 MNHEY, CDR2 SVGAGI. The CDR3 runs to 14 residues. Note on this clone: Its antigen is not known.

From the 120-subject validation cohort, which was separate from the roughly 700-subject first cohort, the donors were drawn. The rearrangement uses TRBV6-5 and TRBJ2-3; TRBD1 might be the D (5 bases). This TCR was sampled from a man aged 18 to 29 in good health and CMV-seronegative. The specimen sequenced was PBMCs. The CDR3 coding sequence is TGTGCCAGCAGTTACGCGACAGGCACAGATACGCAGTATTTT. This sequence encodes CASSYATGTDTQYF.